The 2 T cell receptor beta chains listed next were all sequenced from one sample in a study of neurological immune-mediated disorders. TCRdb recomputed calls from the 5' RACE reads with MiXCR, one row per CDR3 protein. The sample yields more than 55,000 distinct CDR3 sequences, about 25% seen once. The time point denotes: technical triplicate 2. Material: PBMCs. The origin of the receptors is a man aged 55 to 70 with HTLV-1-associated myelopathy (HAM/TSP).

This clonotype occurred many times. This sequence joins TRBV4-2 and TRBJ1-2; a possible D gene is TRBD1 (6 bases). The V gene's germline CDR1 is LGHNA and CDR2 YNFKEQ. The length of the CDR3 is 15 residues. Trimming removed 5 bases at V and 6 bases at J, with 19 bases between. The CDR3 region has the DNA TGTGCCAGCAGCTCGGGGGGGGCGGATCGGGATGGCTACACCTTC. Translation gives CASSSGGADRDGYTF.

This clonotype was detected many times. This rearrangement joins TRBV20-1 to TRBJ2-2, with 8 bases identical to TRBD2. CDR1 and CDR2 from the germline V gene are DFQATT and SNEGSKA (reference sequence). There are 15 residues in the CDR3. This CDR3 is CSARREGWGTGELFF. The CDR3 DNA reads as TGCAGCGCCAGACGGGAGGGCTGGGGCACCGGGGAGCTGTTTTTT.